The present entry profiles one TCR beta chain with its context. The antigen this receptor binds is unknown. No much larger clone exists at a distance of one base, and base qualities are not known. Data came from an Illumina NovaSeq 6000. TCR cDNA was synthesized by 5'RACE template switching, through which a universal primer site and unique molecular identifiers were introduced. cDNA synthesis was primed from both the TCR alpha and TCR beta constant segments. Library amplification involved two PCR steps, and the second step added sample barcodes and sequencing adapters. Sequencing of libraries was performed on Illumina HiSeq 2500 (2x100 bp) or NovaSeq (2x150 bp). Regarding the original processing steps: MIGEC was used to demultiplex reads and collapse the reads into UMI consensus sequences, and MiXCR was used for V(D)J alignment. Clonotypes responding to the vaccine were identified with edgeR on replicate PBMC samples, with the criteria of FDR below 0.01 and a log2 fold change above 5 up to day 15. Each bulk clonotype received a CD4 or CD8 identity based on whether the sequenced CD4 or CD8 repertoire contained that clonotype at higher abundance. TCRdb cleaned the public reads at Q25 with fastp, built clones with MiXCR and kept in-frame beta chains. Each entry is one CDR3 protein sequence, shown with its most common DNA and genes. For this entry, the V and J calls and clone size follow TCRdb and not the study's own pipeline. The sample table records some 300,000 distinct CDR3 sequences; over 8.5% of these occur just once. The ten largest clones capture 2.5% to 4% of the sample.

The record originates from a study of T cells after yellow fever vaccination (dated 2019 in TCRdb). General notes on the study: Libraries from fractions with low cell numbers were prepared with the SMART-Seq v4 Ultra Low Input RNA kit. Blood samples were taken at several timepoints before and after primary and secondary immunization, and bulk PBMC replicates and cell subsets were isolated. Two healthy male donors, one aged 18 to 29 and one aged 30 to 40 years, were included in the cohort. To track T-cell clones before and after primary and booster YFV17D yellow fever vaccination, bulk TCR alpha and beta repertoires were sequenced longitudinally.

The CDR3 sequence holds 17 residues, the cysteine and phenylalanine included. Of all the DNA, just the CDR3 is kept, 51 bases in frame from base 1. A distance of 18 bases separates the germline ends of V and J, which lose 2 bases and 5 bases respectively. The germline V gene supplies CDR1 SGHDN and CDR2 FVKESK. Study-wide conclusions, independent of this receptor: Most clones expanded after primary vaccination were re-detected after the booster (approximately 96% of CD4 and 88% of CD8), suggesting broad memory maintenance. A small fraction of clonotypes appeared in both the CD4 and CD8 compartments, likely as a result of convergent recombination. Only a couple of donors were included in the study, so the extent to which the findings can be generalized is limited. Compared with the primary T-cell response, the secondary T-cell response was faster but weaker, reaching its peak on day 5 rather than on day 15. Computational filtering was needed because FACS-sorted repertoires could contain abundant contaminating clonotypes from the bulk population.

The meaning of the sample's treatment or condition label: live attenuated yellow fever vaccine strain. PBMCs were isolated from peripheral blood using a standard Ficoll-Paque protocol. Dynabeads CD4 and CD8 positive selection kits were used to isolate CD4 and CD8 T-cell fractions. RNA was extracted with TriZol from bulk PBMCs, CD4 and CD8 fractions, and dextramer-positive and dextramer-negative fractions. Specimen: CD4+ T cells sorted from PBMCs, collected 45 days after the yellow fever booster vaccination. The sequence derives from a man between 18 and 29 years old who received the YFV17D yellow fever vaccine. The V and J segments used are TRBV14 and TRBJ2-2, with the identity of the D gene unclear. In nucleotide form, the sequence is TGTGCCAGCAGCCAATACGGCCTCAGAGCACCGACCGGGGAGCTGTTTTTT. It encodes CASSQYGLRAPTGELFF.